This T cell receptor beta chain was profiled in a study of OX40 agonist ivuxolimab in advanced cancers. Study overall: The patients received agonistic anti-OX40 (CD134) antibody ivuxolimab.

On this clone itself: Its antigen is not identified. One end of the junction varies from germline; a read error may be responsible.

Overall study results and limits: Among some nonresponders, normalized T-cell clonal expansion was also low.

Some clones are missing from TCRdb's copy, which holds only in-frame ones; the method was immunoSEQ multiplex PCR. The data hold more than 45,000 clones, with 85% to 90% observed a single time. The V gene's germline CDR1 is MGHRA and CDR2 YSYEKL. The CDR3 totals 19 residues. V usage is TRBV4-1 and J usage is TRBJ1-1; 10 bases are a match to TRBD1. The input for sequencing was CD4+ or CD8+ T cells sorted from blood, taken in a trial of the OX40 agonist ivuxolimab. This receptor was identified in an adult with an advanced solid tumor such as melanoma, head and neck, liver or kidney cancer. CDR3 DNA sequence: TGCGCCGGCAGCCAAGATGCCGTTCGGACAGGGGGACTTAATACTGAAGCTTTCTTT. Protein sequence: CAGSQDAVRTGGLNTEAFF.